The 6 T cell receptor beta chains reported below all come from one sample, sequenced in a study of cytomegalovirus exposure and HLA in healthy donors. Both 60 Vbeta primers and 13 Jbeta primers went into the PCR. Measured with immunoSEQ multiplex PCR; TCRdb has only the in-frame clones, and not every one. The table shows approximately 160,000 clones, with almost 80% occurring only once. The sequencing input was PBMCs. The receptor set was obtained from a male donor in good health and CMV-seronegative.

This clone occurred once. CDR3 amino acids: CASSPRGMNGNTIYF. DNA of the CDR3: TGCGCCAGCAGCCCCAGGGGGATGAACGGAAACACCATATATTTT. The chain is built from TRBV5-1 and TRBJ1-3, with 7 bases matching TRBD1. Germline V gene sequence: CDR1 SGHRS, CDR2 YFSETQ. V was pared by 4 bases and J by 4 bases, with 8 bases of the junction left unmatched. The CDR3 totals 15 residues.

The V call is TRBV7-6, the J call TRBJ1-2; a weak D match, TRBD1 (6 bases). Germline V gene sequence: CDR1 SGHVS, CDR2 FNYEAQ. The germline V and J ends were trimmed by 7 bases and 3 bases, with 15 bases remaining between them. The CDR3 runs to 14 residues. Written as DNA, the CDR3 is TGTGCCAGCACCCCGGTGGCAGGGGACTATGGCTACACCTTC. The encoded protein is CASTPVAGDYGYTF.

This rearrangement joins TRBV9 to TRBJ1-2; 9 nucleotides agree with TRBD1. Germline loops: CDR1 SGDLS, CDR2 YYNGEE. The CDR3 is 15 residues long. V shed 3 bases, J shed 4 bases, and the junction held 7 bases outside the gene matches. CDR3 region: CASSGTGAGVYGYTF. CDR3 DNA sequence: TGTGCCAGCAGCGGGACAGGGGCCGGGGTCTATGGCTACACCTTC.

This rearrangement joins TRBV19 to TRBJ1-5; D is unclear. The CDR3 is 15 residues long. CDR1 is LNHDA and CDR2 is SQIVND in the germline V gene (reference sequence). Trimming shortened V by 2 bases and J by 0 bases, and 8 bases separated the two germline ends. The CDR3 protein is CASSIRGNSNQPQHF. Written as DNA, the CDR3 is TGTGCCAGTAGTATACGAGGGAATAGCAATCAGCCCCAGCATTTT.

V usage is TRBV7-9 and J usage is TRBJ2-1, with D perhaps matching TRBD1 (6 bases). Germline V CDR1 and CDR2: SEHNR, FQNEAQ (reference sequence). V was cut by 4 bases and J by 0 bases, with 22 bases left in between. The CDR3 is 19 amino acids. CDR3 residues: CASSYTQGSEGSSYNEQFF. CDR3 DNA: TGTGCCAGCAGCTATACACAGGGATCTGAAGGGAGCTCCTACAATGAGCAGTTCTTC.

This clone has only a few counts. This chain connects TRBV7-9 to TRBJ2-1; 9 nucleotides align to TRBD2. Germline CDR1 is SEHNR and CDR2 is FQNEAQ (reference sequence). The CDR3 sequence is 17 residues long. Trimming removed 3 bases from V and 4 bases from J; junction bases left unmatched: 10. The CDR3 loop is CASSLGGSGRLYNEQFF. The CDR3 coding sequence is TGTGCCAGCAGCTTGGGGGGGAGCGGGAGGCTATACAATGAGCAGTTCTTC.